This T cell receptor (beta chain) was captured by sequencing in a study of blood T cell repertoires in COVID-19. Study-wide background: Acute-phase and convalescent COVID-19 samples originated in the United States, Italy and Spain. Sources were T cells, B-cell-depleted T cells, or PBMCs; the material itself was cDNA or gDNA.

In the source study's methods: Researchers report that nucleated cell counts were estimated from reference gene primer amplification. TCRdb keeps only in-frame clones here, not all; method: immunoSEQ multiplex PCR. The V and J calls and clone size are taken from that table; D and trimming were inferred from the DNA. Of fewer than 90,000 clones listed, 75% to 90% are singletons. The length of the CDR3 is 16 residues. V lost 4 bases and J lost 5; bases outside the gene matches: 6. The germline V gene has CDR1 SGHAT and CDR2 FQNNGV. This clone appeared a single time. The chain couples TRBV11-2 to TRBJ2-7; 15 positions match TRBD2. Sequencing was done on a sample of peripheral blood. The source is a male donor with acute or convalescent COVID-19. The CDR3 spells CASSWTSGGAVHEQYF. CDR3 coding DNA: TGTGCCAGCAGCTGGACTAGCGGGGGGGCCGTCCACGAGCAGTACTTC.